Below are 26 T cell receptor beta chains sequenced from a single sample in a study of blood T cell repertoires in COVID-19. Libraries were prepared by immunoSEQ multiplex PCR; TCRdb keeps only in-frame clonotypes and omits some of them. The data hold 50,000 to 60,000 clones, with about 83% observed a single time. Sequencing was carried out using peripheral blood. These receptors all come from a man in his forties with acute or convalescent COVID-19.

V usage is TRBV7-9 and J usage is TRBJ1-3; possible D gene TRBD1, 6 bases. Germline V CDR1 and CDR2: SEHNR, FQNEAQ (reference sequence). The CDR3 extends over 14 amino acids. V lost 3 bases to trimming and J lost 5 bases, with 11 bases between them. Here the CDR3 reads CASSFRTERNTIYF. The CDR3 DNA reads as TGTGCCAGCAGCTTCCGGACAGAGCGAAACACCATATATTTT.

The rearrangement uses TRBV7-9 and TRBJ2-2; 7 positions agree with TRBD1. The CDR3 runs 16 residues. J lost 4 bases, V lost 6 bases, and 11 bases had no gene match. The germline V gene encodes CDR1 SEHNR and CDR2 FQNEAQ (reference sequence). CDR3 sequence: CASRPIGQAATGELFF. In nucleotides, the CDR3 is TGTGCCAGCAGACCTATAGGACAGGCTGCCACCGGGGAGCTGTTTTTT.

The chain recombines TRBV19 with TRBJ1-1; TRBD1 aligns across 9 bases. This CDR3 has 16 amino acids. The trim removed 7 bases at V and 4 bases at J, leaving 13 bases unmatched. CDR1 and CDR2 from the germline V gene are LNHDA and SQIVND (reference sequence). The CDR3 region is CASTSPSTGGFTEAFF. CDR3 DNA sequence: TGTGCCAGTACTTCGCCCTCGACAGGGGGTTTCACTGAAGCTTTCTTT. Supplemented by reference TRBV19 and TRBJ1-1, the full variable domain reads DGGITQSPKYLFRKEGQNVTLSCEQNLNHDAMYWYRQDPGQGLRLIYYSQIVNDFQKGDIAEGYSVSREKKESFPLTVTSAQKNPTAFYLCASTSPSTGGFTEAFFGQGTRLTVV.

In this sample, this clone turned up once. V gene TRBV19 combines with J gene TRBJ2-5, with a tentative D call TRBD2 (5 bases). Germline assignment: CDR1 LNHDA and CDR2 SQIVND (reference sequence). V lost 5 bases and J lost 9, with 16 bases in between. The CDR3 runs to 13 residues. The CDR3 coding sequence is TGTGCCAGTAGTTCCCGGCTAGCAGTTGCCCAGTACTTC. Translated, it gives CASSSRLAVAQYF.

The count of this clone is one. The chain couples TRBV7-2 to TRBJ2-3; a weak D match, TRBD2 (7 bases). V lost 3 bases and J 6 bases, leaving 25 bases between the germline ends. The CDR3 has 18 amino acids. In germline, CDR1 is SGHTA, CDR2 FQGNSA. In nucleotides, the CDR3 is TGTGCCAGCAGCTTTGGTTGGCTGGCGGGGGCCGCGGCGGATACGCAGTATTTT. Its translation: CASSFGWLAGAAADTQYF. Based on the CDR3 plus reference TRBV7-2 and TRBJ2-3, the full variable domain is GAGVSQSPSNKVTEKGKDVELRCDPISGHTALYWYRQSLGQGLEFLIYFQGNSAPDKSGLPSDRFSAERTGGSVSTLTIQRTQQEDSAVYLCASSFGWLAGAAADTQYFGPGTRLTVL.

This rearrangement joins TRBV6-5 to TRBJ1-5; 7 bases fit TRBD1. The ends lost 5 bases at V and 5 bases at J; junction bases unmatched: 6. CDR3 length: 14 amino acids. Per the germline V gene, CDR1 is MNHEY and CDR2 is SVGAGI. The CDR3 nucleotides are TGTGCCAGCAGTCCCCGACAGGGCGATCAGCCCCAGCATTTT. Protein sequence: CASSPRQGDQPQHF.

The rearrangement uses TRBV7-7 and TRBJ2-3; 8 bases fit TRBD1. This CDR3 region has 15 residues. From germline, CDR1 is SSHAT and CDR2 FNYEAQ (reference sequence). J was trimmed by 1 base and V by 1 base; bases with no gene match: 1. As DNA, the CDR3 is TGTGCCAGCAGCTTAGTGGGACAGGGCACAGATACGCAGTATTTT. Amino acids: CASSLVGQGTDTQYF.

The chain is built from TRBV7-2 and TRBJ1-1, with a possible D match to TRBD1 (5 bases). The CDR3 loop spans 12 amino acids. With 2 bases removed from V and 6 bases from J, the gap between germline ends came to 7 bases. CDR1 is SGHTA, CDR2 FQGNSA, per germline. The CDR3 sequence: CASSLWGAEAFF. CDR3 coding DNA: TGTGCCAGCAGCTTATGGGGGGCTGAAGCTTTCTTT.

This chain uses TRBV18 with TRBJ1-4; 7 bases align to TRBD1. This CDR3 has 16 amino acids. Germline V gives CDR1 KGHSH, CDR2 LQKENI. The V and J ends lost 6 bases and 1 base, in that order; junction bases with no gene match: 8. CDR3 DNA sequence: TGTGCCAGCTCGAAGGGGACAGTGGGAACTAATGAAAAACTGTTTTTT. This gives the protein CASSKGTVGTNEKLFF. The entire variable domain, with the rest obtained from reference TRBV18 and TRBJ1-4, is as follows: NAGVMQNPRHLVRRRGQEARLRCSPMKGHSHVYWYRQLPEEGLKFMVYLQKENIIDESGMPKERFSAEFPKEGPSILRIQQVVRGDSAAYFCASSKGTVGTNEKLFFGSGTQLSVL.

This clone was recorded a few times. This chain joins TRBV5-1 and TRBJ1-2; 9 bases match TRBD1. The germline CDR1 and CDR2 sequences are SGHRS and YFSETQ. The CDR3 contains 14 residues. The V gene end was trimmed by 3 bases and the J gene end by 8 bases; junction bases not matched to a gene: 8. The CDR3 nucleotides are TGCGCCAGCAGCTCCGGGACAGGGTCTGAGGGCTACACCTTC. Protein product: CASSSGTGSEGYTF.

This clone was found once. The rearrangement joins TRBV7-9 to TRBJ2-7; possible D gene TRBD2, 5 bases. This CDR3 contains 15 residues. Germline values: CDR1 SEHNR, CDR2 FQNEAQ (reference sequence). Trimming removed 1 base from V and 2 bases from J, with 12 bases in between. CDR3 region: CASSLGSGKTYEQYF. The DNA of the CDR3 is TGTGCCAGCAGCTTAGGCAGCGGCAAAACCTACGAGCAGTACTTC.

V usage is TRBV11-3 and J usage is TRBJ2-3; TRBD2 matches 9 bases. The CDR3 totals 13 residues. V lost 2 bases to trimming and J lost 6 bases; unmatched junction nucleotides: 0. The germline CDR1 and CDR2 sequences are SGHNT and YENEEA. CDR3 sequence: CASSLLAGDTQYF. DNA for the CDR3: TGTGCCAGCAGCTTACTAGCGGGGGATACGCAGTATTTT.

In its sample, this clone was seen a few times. CDR3 in amino acids: CASSPREGGLAETQYF. CDR3 DNA sequence: TGTGCCAGCAGCCCCCGCGAGGGGGGGCTGGCAGAGACCCAGTACTTC. The chain employs TRBV9 and TRBJ2-5; D is possibly TRBD2 (7 bases). V was pared by 4 bases and J by 4 bases, with 20 bases between. The germline gives CDR1 SGDLS, CDR2 YYNGEE. CDR3 length: 16 residues.

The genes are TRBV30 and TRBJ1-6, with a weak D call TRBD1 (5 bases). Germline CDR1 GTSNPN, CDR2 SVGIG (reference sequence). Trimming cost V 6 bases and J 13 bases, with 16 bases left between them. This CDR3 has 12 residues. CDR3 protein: CACVGPSQPLHF. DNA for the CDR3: TGTGCCTGCGTGGGGCCCTCACAGCCCCTCCACTTT.

CDR3: CASSRDRGRTDTQYF. CDR3 bases: TGCGCCAGCAGTAGGGACAGGGGGCGCACAGATACGCAGTATTTT. The rearrangement links TRBV5-1 to TRBJ2-3, with 12 bases matching TRBD1. The CDR3 length is 15 residues. Losses at the gene ends were 5 bases for V and 1 base for J; bases not matched to a gene: 2. In germline, CDR1 is SGHRS, CDR2 YFSETQ.

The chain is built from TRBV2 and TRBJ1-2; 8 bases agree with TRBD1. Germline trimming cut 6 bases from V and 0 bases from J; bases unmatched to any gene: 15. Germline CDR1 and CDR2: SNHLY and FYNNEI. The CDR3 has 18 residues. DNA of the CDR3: TGTGCCAGCAGAGACTCCTCCTGGGGGACAGGCACTAACTATGGCTACACCTTC. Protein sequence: CASRDSSWGTGTNYGYTF. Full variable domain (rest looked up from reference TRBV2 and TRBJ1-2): EPEVTQTPSHQVTQMGQEVILRCVPISNHLYFYWYRQILGQKVEFLVSFYNNEISEKSEIFDDQFSVERPDGSNFTLKIRSTKLEDSAMYFCASRDSSWGTGTNYGYTFGSGTRLTVV.

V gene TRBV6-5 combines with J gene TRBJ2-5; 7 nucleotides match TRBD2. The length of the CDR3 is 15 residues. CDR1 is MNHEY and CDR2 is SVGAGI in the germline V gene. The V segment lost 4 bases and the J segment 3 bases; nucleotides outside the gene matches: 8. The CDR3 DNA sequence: TGTGCCAGCAGTTGGTTGCAAGCGGGGAAAGAGACCCAGTACTTC. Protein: CASSWLQAGKETQYF.

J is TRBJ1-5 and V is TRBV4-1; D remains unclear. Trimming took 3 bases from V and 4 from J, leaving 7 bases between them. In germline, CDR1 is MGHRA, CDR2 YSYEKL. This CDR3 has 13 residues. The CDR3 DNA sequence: TGCGCCAGCAGCCATAGCATAAATCAGCCCCAGCATTTT. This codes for CASSHSINQPQHF.

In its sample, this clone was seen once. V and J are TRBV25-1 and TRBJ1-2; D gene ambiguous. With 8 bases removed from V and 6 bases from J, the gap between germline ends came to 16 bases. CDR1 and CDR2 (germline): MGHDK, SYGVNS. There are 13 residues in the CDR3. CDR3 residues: CASQRPGSDGYTF. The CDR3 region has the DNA TGTGCCAGCCAAAGACCGGGGTCGGATGGCTACACCTTC.

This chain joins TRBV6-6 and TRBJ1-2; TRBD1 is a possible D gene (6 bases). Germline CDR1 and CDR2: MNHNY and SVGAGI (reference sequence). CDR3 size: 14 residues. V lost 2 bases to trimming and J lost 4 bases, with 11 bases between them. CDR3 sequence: CASSYAGDGYGYTF. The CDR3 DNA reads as TGTGCCAGCAGTTACGCAGGGGACGGCTATGGCTACACCTTC.

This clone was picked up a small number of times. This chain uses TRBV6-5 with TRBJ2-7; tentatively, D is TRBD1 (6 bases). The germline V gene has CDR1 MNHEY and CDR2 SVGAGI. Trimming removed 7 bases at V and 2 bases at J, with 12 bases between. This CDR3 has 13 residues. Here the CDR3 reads CASTKTGTYEQYF. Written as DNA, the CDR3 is TGTGCCAGCACTAAAACAGGGACCTACGAGCAGTACTTC.

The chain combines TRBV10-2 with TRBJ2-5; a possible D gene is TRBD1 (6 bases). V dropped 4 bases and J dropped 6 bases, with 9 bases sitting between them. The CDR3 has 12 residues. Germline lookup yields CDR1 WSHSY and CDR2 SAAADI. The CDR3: CASSGQAQTQYF. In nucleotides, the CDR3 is TGCGCCAGCAGTGGACAGGCACAGACCCAGTACTTC.

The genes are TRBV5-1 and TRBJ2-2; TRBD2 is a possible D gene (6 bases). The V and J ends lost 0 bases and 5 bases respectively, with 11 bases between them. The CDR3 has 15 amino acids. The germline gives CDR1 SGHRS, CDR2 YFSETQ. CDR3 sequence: CASSLGAGLTGELFF. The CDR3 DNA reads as TGCGCCAGCAGCTTGGGTGCGGGGCTTACCGGGGAGCTGTTTTTT.

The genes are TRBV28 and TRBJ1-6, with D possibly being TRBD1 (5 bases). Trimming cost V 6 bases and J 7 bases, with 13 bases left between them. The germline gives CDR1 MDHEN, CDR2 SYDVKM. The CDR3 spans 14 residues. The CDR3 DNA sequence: TGTGCCAGCAGCCCTGGGGGGGGGAATTCACCCCTCCACTTT. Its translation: CASSPGGGNSPLHF.

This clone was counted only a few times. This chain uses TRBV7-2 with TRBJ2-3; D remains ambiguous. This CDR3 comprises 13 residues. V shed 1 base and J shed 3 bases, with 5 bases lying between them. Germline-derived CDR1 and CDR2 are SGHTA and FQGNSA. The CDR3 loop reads CASSLVETDTQYF. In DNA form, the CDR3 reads TGTGCCAGCAGCTTAGTAGAGACAGATACGCAGTATTTT.

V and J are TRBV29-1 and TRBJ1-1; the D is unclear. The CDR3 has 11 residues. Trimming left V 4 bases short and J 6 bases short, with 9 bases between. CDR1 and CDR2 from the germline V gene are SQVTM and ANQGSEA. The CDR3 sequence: CSVAIIAEAFF. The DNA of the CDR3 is TGCAGCGTTGCTATTATCGCTGAAGCTTTCTTT.